This T cell receptor beta chain was documented in a study of regulatory T cells in long-lasting Graves disease. The time point denotes: newly diagnosed GD, antithyroid drugs for less than 3 months. Isolated PBMC RNA provided the starting material for the TCR library. This clonotype appeared many times. In building TCR beta libraries, iRepertoire HTBI primers were used together with Arm-PCR of CDR3 regions. Via MiXCR, TCRdb re-called the multiplex PCR reads, giving one row per CDR3 protein. The table has 350,000 to 550,000 distinct CDR3 sequences, 12% to 15% seen once; the top ten hold about a sixth. This CDR3 has 16 amino acids. V shed 0 bases and J 3 bases; nucleotides not matched to a gene: 5. The germline CDR1 and CDR2 sequences are SNHLY and FYNNEI. This sample was shared with a second study, whose subject was T cells in Graves' hyperthyroidism and ophthalmopathy. That work contributes: Prediction of ophthalmopathy progression came a median roughly 6.6 months pre-onset.

The sample was peripheral blood mononuclear cells (PBMCs), taken at new diagnosis, from a patient treated with antithyroid drugs. This clonotype was sampled from a woman between 50 and 59 years old with Graves disease. The J gene is TRBJ2-1, the V gene TRBV2; 7 bases match TRBD2. The CDR3 is CASSEAVAGFYNEQFF. The CDR3 coding sequence is TGTGCCAGCAGTGAAGCGGTAGCGGGCTTCTACAATGAGCAGTTCTTC.